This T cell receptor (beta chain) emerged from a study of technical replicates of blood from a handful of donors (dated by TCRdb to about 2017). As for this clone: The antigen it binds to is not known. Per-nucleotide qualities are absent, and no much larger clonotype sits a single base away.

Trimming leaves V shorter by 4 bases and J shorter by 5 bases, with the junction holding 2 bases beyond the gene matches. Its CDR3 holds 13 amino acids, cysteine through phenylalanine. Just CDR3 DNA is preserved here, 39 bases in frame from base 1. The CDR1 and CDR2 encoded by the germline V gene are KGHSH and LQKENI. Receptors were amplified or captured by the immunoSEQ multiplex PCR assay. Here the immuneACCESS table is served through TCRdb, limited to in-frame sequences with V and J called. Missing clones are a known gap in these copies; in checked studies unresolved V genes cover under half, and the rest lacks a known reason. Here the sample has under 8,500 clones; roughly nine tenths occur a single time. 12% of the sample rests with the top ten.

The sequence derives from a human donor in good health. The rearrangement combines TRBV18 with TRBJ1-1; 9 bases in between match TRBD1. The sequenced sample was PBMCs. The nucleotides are TGTGCCAGCTCACGGGACAGGGCTACTGAAGCTTTCTTT. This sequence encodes CASSRDRATEAFF.